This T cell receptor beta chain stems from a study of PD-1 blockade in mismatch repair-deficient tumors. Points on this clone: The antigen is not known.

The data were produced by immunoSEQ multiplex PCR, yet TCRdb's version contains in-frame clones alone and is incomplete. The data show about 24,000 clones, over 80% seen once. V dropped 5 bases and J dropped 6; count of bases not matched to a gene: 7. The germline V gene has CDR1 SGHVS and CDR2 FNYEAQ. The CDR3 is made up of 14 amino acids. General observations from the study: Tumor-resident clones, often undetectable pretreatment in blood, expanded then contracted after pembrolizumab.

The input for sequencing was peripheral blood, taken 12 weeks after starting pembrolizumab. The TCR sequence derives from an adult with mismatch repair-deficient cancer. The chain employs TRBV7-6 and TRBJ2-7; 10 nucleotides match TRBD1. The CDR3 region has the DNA TGTGCCAGCAGCCCCCGGGACAGGGGATCCGAGCAGTACTTC. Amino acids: CASSPRDRGSEQYF. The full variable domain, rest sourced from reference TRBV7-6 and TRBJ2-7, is GAGVSQSPRYKVTKRGQDVALRCDPISGHVSLYWYRQALGQGPEFLTYFNYEAQQDKSGLPNDRFSAERPEGSISTLTIQRTEQRDSAMYRCASSPRDRGSEQYFGPGTRLTVT.